The table lists the clone carrying this T cell receptor (beta chain) with many counts. This sample is drawn from a study of Graves' ophthalmopathy and Graves' hyperthyroidism. Turning to the study itself: Specimen type is peripheral blood, obtained at initial diagnosis before any treatment.

CDR3 length: 15 amino acids. V dropped 5 bases and J dropped 7 bases, with 18 bases sitting between them. Germline values: CDR1 LNHNV, CDR2 YYDKDF (reference sequence). Amplification of the TCR beta CDR3 regions used RNA transcripts (as template). Amplification began with first-round RT-PCR using HTBI primers, then second-round multiplex PCR was performed. TCRdb passed the multiplex PCR reads through MiXCR, listing each CDR3 protein once. Of some 380,000 distinct CDR3 sequences listed, 15% are singletons. The specimen sequenced was peripheral blood. The chain combines TRBV15 with TRBJ1-5; D is perhaps TRBD1 (5 bases). This clonotype was obtained from a young woman with stable Graves' hyperthyroidism. The CDR3: CATSVGGRQPQPQHF. The CDR3 DNA reads TGTGCCACCAGCGTGGGGGGGAGACAGCCCCAGCCCCAGCATTTT.